This T cell receptor beta chain was sequenced for a study of neurological immune-mediated disorders. The germline gives CDR1 SEHNR, CDR2 FQNEAQ (reference sequence). CDR3 size: 14 residues. V lost 5 bases, J lost 0 bases, and 11 bases lay in between. TCRdb re-called the 5' RACE reads with MiXCR, one entry per CDR3 protein. The table has around 30,000 distinct CDR3 sequences, about 4% seen once. This clonotype was observed at least ten times. The sample was CD4+ T cells from blood. The TCR was taken from a woman aged 40 to 55 in good health. The chain is built from TRBV7-9 and TRBJ2-7, with a tentative D call TRBD1 (6 bases). The CDR3 sequence: CASSLQGYSYEQYF. The CDR3 nucleotides are TGTGCCAGCAGCCTACAGGGTTACTCCTACGAGCAGTACTTC.